This record concerns one T cell receptor (beta chain) sequence. What it binds is not known. This sample was taken from a study of Tregs in tolerant kidney transplant recipients. Unstimulated Tregs (CD4+CD25+CD127-) and CD4+CD25- non-Tregs were sorted from PBMCs. Per the germline V gene, CDR1 is MNHEY and CDR2 is SVGAGI. The CDR3 totals 14 residues. V was pared by 5 bases and J by 3 bases, with 11 bases between. Whole-study findings and limits: The small number of patients limits these findings pending further validation. This study did not directly address biological reproducibility. Tregs expanded with activated donor B cells seemed most donor-specific.

Assay: immunoSEQ multiplex PCR; the TCRdb copy retains only in-frame clones and omits some. The table has 110,000 or so clones, 85% to 95% seen once. The V gene is TRBV6-5, the J gene TRBJ1-5, with D perhaps matching TRBD1 (6 bases). Material: CD4+ T cells from blood. The TCR originated in a human donor in good health. The CDR3 here is CASSPGHHNQPQHF. CDR3 coding DNA: TGTGCCAGCAGTCCGGGACACCACAATCAGCCCCAGCATTTT.